Presented here are 27 T cell receptor beta chains from one specimen sequenced in a study of T cells in Graves' hyperthyroidism and ophthalmopathy. Template material for amplifying TCR beta CDR3 regions consisted of RNA transcripts. Initially, a first-round RT-PCR of the TCR CDR3 employed the HTBI primer set. TCRdb re-derived calls from the multiplex PCR reads in MiXCR, one entry per CDR3 protein. Among 300,000 to 350,000 distinct CDR3 sequences listed, around a sixth were seen once. The specimen was blood. These receptors all come from a woman aged 50 to 60 with Graves' hyperthyroidism.

Comments on this clonotype: This may stem from a read error, because a much larger clone lies one nucleotide away. The conserved closing phenylalanine or tryptophan is absent in this CDR3, likely reflecting a read error. This rearrangement joins TRBV7-9 to TRBJ2-1; 8 nucleotides line up with TRBD1. Germline loops: CDR1 SEHNR, CDR2 FQNEAQ (reference sequence). V shed 7 bases and J 7 bases; nucleotides not matched to a gene: 9. The CDR3 has 14 amino acids. CDR3 region: CASTLGTGYNEQFV. The DNA for the CDR3 is TGTGCCAGCACCCTCGGGACAGGTTATAATGAGCAGTTCGTC.

This clonotype was seen repeatedly, ten times or more. The CDR3 here is CASSEAGLAFSTDTQYF. Written as DNA, the CDR3 is TGTGCCAGCAGTGAAGCGGGGCTAGCGTTTAGCACAGATACGCAGTATTTT. V is TRBV6-1 and J is TRBJ2-3; a possible D gene is TRBD2 (6 bases). The germline V gene encodes CDR1 MNHNS and CDR2 SASEGT. Trimming cost V 0 bases and J 0 bases, with 13 bases left between them. This CDR3 has 17 amino acids.

Ten or more counts support this clonotype. The chain links TRBV20-1 to TRBJ1-2; TRBD1 matches 9 bases. The germline V gene has CDR1 DFQATT and CDR2 SNEGSKA (reference sequence). This CDR3 spans 12 amino acids. Trimming cost V 5 bases and J 8 bases; bases outside gene matches: 6. The CDR3 loop is CSAPDRGDGYTF. The CDR3 DNA reads as TGCAGTGCTCCCGACAGGGGGGACGGCTACACCTTC.

There are many counts of this clonotype. The chain recombines TRBV7-2 with TRBJ1-1, with D tentatively TRBD1 (6 bases). Germline CDR1 SGHTA, CDR2 FQGNSA. CDR3 length: 16 amino acids. Trimming pared 5 bases from V and 0 bases from J, leaving 16 bases between. CDR3 sequence reads: CASSRGAGAMNTEAFF. CDR3 DNA sequence: TGTGCCAGCAGCCGGGGGGCAGGGGCTATGAACACTGAAGCTTTCTTT.

The chain links TRBV7-9 to TRBJ2-5; TRBD2 is a possible D gene (9 bases). The CDR3 length is 19 residues. Trimming pared 5 bases from V and 1 base from J, leaving 26 bases between. Germline V gene sequence: CDR1 SEHNR, CDR2 FQNEAQ (reference sequence). The CDR3 DNA reads TGTGCCAGCAGCACCGGGACAGGAGGGACTAGCTGGCGCCAAGAGACCCAGTACTTC. This gives the protein CASSTGTGGTSWRQETQYF.

The genes are TRBV28 and TRBJ2-7; D is perhaps TRBD2 (5 bases). V dropped 3 bases and J dropped 7 bases, with 10 bases sitting between them. The CDR3 has 12 amino acids. CDR1 and CDR2 from the germline V gene are MDHEN and SYDVKM. CDR3 sequence (DNA): TGTGCCAGCAGTTTGGGAGATGAAGAGCAGTACTTC. Residues: CASSLGDEEQYF.

This clonotype was seen at least ten times. The gene calls are TRBV20-1 and TRBJ2-5, with D possibly being TRBD2 (6 bases). V lost 8 bases, J lost 3 bases, and 16 bases lay in between. The CDR3 totals 13 residues. Germline CDR1 and CDR2: DFQATT and SNEGSKA (reference sequence). The CDR3 DNA sequence: TGCAGTCACCTGGGAGGTCCTGAAGAGACCCAGTACTTC. Amino acid sequence: CSHLGGPEETQYF.

The chain carries TRBV6-2 or TRBV6-3 and TRBJ2-3; TRBD2 matches at 14 bases. Germline V gives CDR1 MNHEY, CDR2 SVGEGT. The CDR3 is 18 amino acids. After removal of 3 bases from V and 0 bases from J, the junction contained 5 bases not matched to a gene. CDR3 DNA sequence: TGTGCCAGCAGTTATCGGAGACTAGCGGGGGGGAGCACAGATACGCAGTATTTT. Translated: CASSYRRLAGGSTDTQYF.

This clonotype was counted only a few times. The rearrangement joins TRBV30 to TRBJ2-7; 10 positions match TRBD2. The V gene's germline CDR1 is GTSNPN and CDR2 SVGIG (reference sequence). With V trimmed by 4 bases and J by 2 bases, 17 bases remained unmatched. The CDR3 covers 18 residues. CDR3 amino acids: CAWTLSRTSGGVAYEQYF. CDR3 coding DNA: TGTGCCTGGACTCTCAGTCGGACTAGCGGAGGGGTTGCCTACGAGCAGTACTTC.

About this clonotype itself: An end of the junction does not agree with germline; a read error may underlie this. The chain is built from TRBV5-1 and TRBJ1-6, with D unresolved. The CDR3 extends over 13 amino acids. Germline V CDR1 and CDR2: SGHRS, YFSETQ. Here the CDR3 reads CASSLYSDSPLHF. The CDR3 DNA reads TGTGCCAGCAGCTTGTATTCGGATTCACCCCTCCACTTT.

DNA for the CDR3: TGCAGTGCTAGCATACGGGAGAGCACAGATACGCAGTATTTT. Its translation: CSASIRESTDTQYF. The chain carries TRBV20-1 and TRBJ2-3, with D maybe TRBD2 (6 bases). CDR1 and CDR2 (germline): DFQATT, SNEGSKA (reference sequence). Between the trimmed V and J ends, which lost 3 bases and 0 bases, there was a span of 10 bases. The CDR3 extends over 14 amino acids.

The chain has TRBV11-1 and TRBJ2-7, with D hard to call. Trimming cost V 5 bases and J 0 bases, with 11 bases left between them. The CDR3 length is 14 residues. CDR1 and CDR2 from the germline V gene are SGHAT and FQDESV (reference sequence). The CDR3 sequence is CASSTPGPSYEQYF. CDR3 in DNA: TGTGCCAGCAGCACACCGGGCCCCTCCTACGAGCAGTACTTC.

This clonotype appeared a few times. The V call is TRBV6-1, the J call TRBJ2-2; D unresolved. V was trimmed by 1 base and J by 4 bases, leaving 10 bases between them. Germline CDR1 is MNHNS and CDR2 is SASEGT. This CDR3 is 15 amino acids long. CDR3 in DNA: TGTGCCAGCAGTGAAGGGAAAGGCTTCACCGGGGAGCTGTTTTTT. Translating gives CASSEGKGFTGELFF.

Only a few counts were recorded for this clonotype. The chain has TRBV18 and TRBJ1-2; D is possibly TRBD1 (5 bases). V was trimmed by 6 bases and J by 6 bases, leaving 20 bases between them. The CDR3 covers 15 residues. CDR1 is KGHSH, CDR2 LQKENI, per germline. The CDR3 sequence: CASSPILSPGHGYTF. In DNA, the CDR3 is TGTGCCAGCTCTCCGATACTGAGCCCAGGGCATGGCTACACCTTC.

The chain is built from TRBV12-3 or TRBV12-4 and TRBJ2-3; 14 nucleotides agree with TRBD2. The J segment lost 8 bases and the V segment lost 7 bases, leaving 8 bases of the junction unmatched. This CDR3 comprises 15 residues. CDR3 protein: CASTGRLAGGSTQYF. CDR3 DNA sequence: TGTGCCAGCACCGGAAGACTAGCGGGGGGGAGTACGCAGTATTTT.

The rearrangement links TRBV18 to TRBJ1-1, with 8 bases lining up with TRBD1. This CDR3 region has 16 residues. The J segment lost 3 bases and the V segment lost 3 bases, leaving 9 bases of the junction unmatched. The V gene's germline CDR1 is KGHSH and CDR2 LQKENI. CDR3 loop: CASSPLGQGTDTEAFF. In DNA, the CDR3 is TGTGCCAGCTCACCCCTAGGACAGGGTACAGACACTGAAGCTTTCTTT.

A word on this clonotype: One base away lies a much larger clone, so this may be a sequencing read error. V usage is TRBV7-9 and J usage is TRBJ2-1; D possibly corresponds to TRBD2 (5 bases). The CDR3 has 14 amino acids. Germline CDR1 reads SEHNR; CDR2 reads FQNEAQ (reference sequence). The germline V and J ends were trimmed by 7 bases and 3 bases, with 13 bases remaining between them. In DNA, the CDR3 is TGTGCCAGCACCTTTGGAGGAGGCTACAATGAGCAGTTCTTC. Translated: CASTFGGGYNEQFF.

This clonotype has a handful of counts. The rearrangement links TRBV20-1 to TRBJ1-6; D not resolved. The ends were cut back, 5 bases at V and 8 bases at J, with 13 bases in the middle. Looked up from germline, CDR1 is DFQATT and CDR2 is SNEGSKA (reference sequence). This CDR3 is built from 13 residues. The CDR3, as DNA: TGCAGTGCTCCGGATCGGGGAGATTCACCCCTCCACTTT. This gives the protein CSAPDRGDSPLHF.

A few counts support this clonotype. The chain has TRBV29-1 and TRBJ2-5; TRBD2 aligns across 9 bases. The CDR3 sequence is 14 residues long. V shed 5 bases, J shed 5 bases, and the junction held 9 bases outside the gene matches. CDR1 and CDR2 from the germline V gene are SQVTM and ANQGSEA. The DNA of the CDR3 is TGCAGCGTTTCAGATAGCGGGAGAGGGGAGACCCAGTACTTC. It encodes CSVSDSGRGETQYF.

V gene TRBV5-1 combines with J gene TRBJ2-1; TRBD2 might be the D (6 bases). Per the germline V gene, CDR1 is SGHRS and CDR2 is YFSETQ. The CDR3 sequence is 13 residues long. Trimming took 2 bases from V and 8 from J, leaving 11 bases between them. The chain's CDR3 is CASSFSEGHEQFF. CDR3 bases: TGCGCCAGCAGCTTCTCGGAGGGCCATGAGCAGTTCTTC.

This chain joins TRBV29-1 and TRBJ2-1; D is unclear. The V end was cut by 7 bases, the J end by 9 bases, with 10 bases between. Germline V CDR1 and CDR2: SQVTM, ANQGSEA. The CDR3 has 10 amino acids. CDR3 in amino acids: CSALRAEQFF. As DNA, the CDR3 is TGCAGCGCCCTTAGAGCTGAGCAGTTCTTC.

V is TRBV5-1 and J is TRBJ2-7; no clear D. Looked up from germline, CDR1 is SGHRS and CDR2 is YFSETQ. The CDR3 is made up of 13 amino acids. V was pared by 4 bases and J by 7 bases, with 15 bases between. CDR3 protein: CASSNAVGWEQYF. CDR3 in DNA: TGCGCCAGCAGCAACGCGGTGGGTTGGGAGCAGTACTTC.

This chain links TRBV7-9 with TRBJ2-1; TRBD2 matches at 7 bases. This CDR3 is 17 amino acids long. V gave up 0 bases and J gave up 7 bases; unmatched junction bases: 12. Per the germline V gene, CDR1 is SEHNR and CDR2 is FQNEAQ (reference sequence). CDR3 residues: CASSLAGLAEPRNEQFF. Written as DNA, the CDR3 is TGTGCCAGCAGCTTAGCGGGCCTAGCGGAACCCAGGAATGAGCAGTTCTTC. The full variable domain, in which reference TRBV7-9 and TRBJ2-1 provide the parts outside the CDR3, is DTGVSQNPRHKITKRGQNVTFRCDPISEHNRLYWYRQTLGQGPEFLTYFQNEAQLEKSRLLSDRFSAERPKGSFSTLEIQRTEQGDSAMYLCASSLAGLAEPRNEQFFGPGTRLTVL.

This clonotype was picked up a small number of times. A read error is likely, as this CDR3 ends without the conserved phenylalanine or tryptophan. V usage is TRBV7-2 and J usage is TRBJ2-3; TRBD2 might be the D (6 bases). From germline, CDR1 is SGHTA and CDR2 FQGNSA. The CDR3 sequence is 15 residues long. Trimming removed 5 bases from V and 2 bases from J, with 14 bases in between. CDR3 coding DNA: TGTGCCAGCAGCCCGGACTACCTCTCCACAGATACGCAGTATCTT. Its translation: CASSPDYLSTDTQYL.

The V and J genes are TRBV10-2 and TRBJ2-7; no clear D gene. The CDR3 covers 13 residues. V was clipped by 0 bases and J by 3 bases, with 6 bases between them. Germline values: CDR1 WSHSY, CDR2 SAAADI. The CDR3 nucleotides are TGCGCCAGCAGTGAGTCAAATATCTACGAGCAGTACTTC. Amino acid sequence: CASSESNIYEQYF.

The chain is built from TRBV7-9 and TRBJ2-3; 7 bases are shared with TRBD1. This CDR3 contains 15 residues. The germline CDR1 and CDR2 sequences are SEHNR and FQNEAQ (reference sequence). Germline trimming cut 7 bases from V and 8 bases from J; bases unmatched to any gene: 15. This CDR3 is CASIPDRQRAATQYF. In nucleotides, the CDR3 is TGTGCCAGCATCCCGGACAGGCAACGAGCCGCTACGCAGTATTTT. Full variable domain (remainder filled in from reference TRBV7-9 and TRBJ2-3): DTGVSQNPRHKITKRGQNVTFRCDPISEHNRLYWYRQTLGQGPEFLTYFQNEAQLEKSRLLSDRFSAERPKGSFSTLEIQRTEQGDSAMYLCASIPDRQRAATQYFGPGTRLTVL.

In this sample, this clonotype turned up a few times. This chain joins TRBV5-1 and TRBJ2-2; D possibly uses TRBD1 or TRBD2 (5 bases each). The CDR3 length is 14 residues. CDR1 and CDR2 (germline): SGHRS, YFSETQ. V lost 0 bases to trimming and J lost 6 bases, with 9 bases between them. The CDR3 sequence: CASSLGGTSGELFF. CDR3 sequence (DNA): TGCGCCAGCAGCTTGGGGGGGACGTCCGGGGAGCTGTTTTTT.